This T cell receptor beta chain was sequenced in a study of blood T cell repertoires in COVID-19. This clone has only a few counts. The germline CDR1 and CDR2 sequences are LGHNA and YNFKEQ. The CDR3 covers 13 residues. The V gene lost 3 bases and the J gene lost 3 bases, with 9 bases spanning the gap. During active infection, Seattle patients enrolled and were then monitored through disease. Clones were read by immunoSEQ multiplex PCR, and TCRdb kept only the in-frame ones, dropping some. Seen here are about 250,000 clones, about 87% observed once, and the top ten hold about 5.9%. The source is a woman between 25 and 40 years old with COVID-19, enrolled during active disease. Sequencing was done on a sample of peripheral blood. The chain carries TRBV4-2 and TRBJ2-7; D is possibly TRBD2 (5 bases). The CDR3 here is CASSQDWNYEQYF. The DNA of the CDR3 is TGTGCCAGCAGCCAGGACTGGAACTACGAGCAGTACTTC.